One sample yielded the 17 T cell receptor beta chains listed below, sequenced in a study of blood T cell repertoires in COVID-19. The data were produced by immunoSEQ multiplex PCR, yet TCRdb's version contains in-frame clones alone and is incomplete. Of 300,000 to 400,000 clones in the sample, about nine tenths were seen once. Sample: PBMCs or T cells enriched from blood (not recorded which). The receptors were gathered from a man in his 60s who had recovered from COVID-19.

This chain uses TRBV5-4 with TRBJ1-1; 11 bases are shared with TRBD1. There are 15 residues in the CDR3. Germline CDR1 is SGHNT and CDR2 is YYREEE (reference sequence). V was clipped by 3 bases and J by 2 bases; unmatched bases: 3. The CDR3 nucleotides are TGTGCCAGCAGCTCGAGGACAGGGGGCAACACTGAAGCTTTCTTT. This sequence encodes CASSSRTGGNTEAFF.

This chain uses TRBV7-2 with TRBJ1-1, with D possibly matching TRBD1 (6 bases). This CDR3 region has 13 residues. CDR1 is SGHTA and CDR2 is FQGNSA in the germline V gene. V lost 6 bases and J lost 5, with 13 bases in between. This chain's CDR3 is CASSFNRETEAFF. Here the CDR3 DNA reads TGTGCCAGCAGTTTTAACAGGGAAACTGAAGCTTTCTTT.

The rearrangement uses TRBV18 and TRBJ2-7; a possible D gene is TRBD2 (5 bases). V lost 4 bases, J lost 3 bases, and 16 bases lay in between. The CDR3 contains 15 residues. CDR1 is KGHSH, CDR2 LQKENI, per germline. In DNA form, the CDR3 reads TGTGCCAGCTCACTTTTGGACTCCCTGGGCTACGAGCAGTACTTC. Residues: CASSLLDSLGYEQYF.

J is TRBJ2-4 and V is TRBV2; tentatively, D is TRBD1 (6 bases). The CDR3 loop spans 14 amino acids. V lost 6 bases and J lost 4, with 13 bases in between. Germline assignment: CDR1 SNHLY and CDR2 FYNNEI. CDR3 loop: CASSIRDTKNIQYF. The CDR3 DNA follows: TGTGCCAGCAGCATCCGGGACACTAAAAACATTCAGTACTTC.

The chain recombines TRBV9 with TRBJ2-2; 11 positions match TRBD2. Germline-derived CDR1 and CDR2 are SGDLS and YYNGEE. J was trimmed by 4 bases and V by 4 bases; bases with no gene match: 12. This CDR3 is 18 amino acids long. The CDR3 region has the DNA TGTGCCAGCAGCCCACGGGACTTTAGCGGGAGGGCCACCGGGGAGCTGTTTTTT. Its translation: CASSPRDFSGRATGELFF.

The CDR3 nucleotides are TGTGCCAGCAGTCGAGTCGGGACAACGGGAAACACCATATATTTT. Translation: CASSRVGTTGNTIYF. This sequence joins TRBV6-5 and TRBJ1-3, with a tentative D call TRBD1 (6 bases). The CDR3 sequence is 15 residues long. Germline V CDR1 and CDR2: MNHEY, SVGAGI. Trimming pared 5 bases from V and 4 bases from J, leaving 15 bases between.

The chain carries TRBV3-1 (or the pseudogene TRBV3-2) and TRBJ1-1; 9 nucleotides match TRBD1. The germline gives CDR1 LGHDT, CDR2 YNNKEL (reference sequence). J was trimmed by 4 bases and V by 3 bases; bases with no gene match: 3. The CDR3 extends over 14 amino acids. Here the CDR3 DNA reads TGTGCCAGCAGCCACCGGGACAGGGTCACTGAAGCTTTCTTT. As protein: CASSHRDRVTEAFF.

The table lists this clone with a count of one. Written as DNA, the CDR3 is TGCAGTGCTAGTGGGTCTAGCGGAAGTGGAAACATTCAGTACTTC. Translating it yields CSASGSSGSGNIQYF. The V and J genes are TRBV20-1 and TRBJ2-4; the match to TRBD2 covers 7 bases. CDR1 and CDR2 from the germline V gene are DFQATT and SNEGSKA (reference sequence). The CDR3 loop spans 15 amino acids. Trimming cost V 3 bases and J 6 bases; bases outside gene matches: 11.

The chain joins TRBV7-2 to TRBJ2-7, with D maybe TRBD2 (7 bases). Germline lookup yields CDR1 SGHTA and CDR2 FQGNSA. The CDR3 sequence is 15 residues long. Trimming left V 4 bases short and J 4 bases short, with 17 bases between. In nucleotides, the CDR3 is TGTGCCAGCAGCTCCGAGGGGGGCGGGAGTTACGAGCAGTACTTC. It yields the protein CASSSEGGGSYEQYF.

The genes are TRBV5-1 and TRBJ2-3; possible D gene TRBD2, 5 bases. This CDR3 comprises 15 residues. The germline gives CDR1 SGHRS, CDR2 YFSETQ. V was clipped by 0 bases and J by 4 bases, with 12 bases between them. The CDR3 DNA sequence: TGCGCCAGCAGCTTGGATCCTCCGAGGGCAGATACGCAGTATTTT. This codes for CASSLDPPRADTQYF.

J is TRBJ2-1 and V is TRBV5-8; 8 bases are shared with TRBD2. The CDR3 contains 16 residues. V shed 2 bases and J 4 bases; nucleotides not matched to a gene: 8. In germline, CDR1 is SGHTS, CDR2 YDEGEE. The CDR3 loop reads CASSFAAGGLYNEQFF. CDR3 sequence (DNA): TGTGCCAGCAGCTTCGCGGCGGGAGGTCTTTACAATGAGCAGTTCTTC.

The chain has TRBV2 and TRBJ2-1, with TRBD1 matching 10 bases. With 8 bases clipped from V and 7 bases from J, the junction kept 11 bases outside the gene matches. The CDR3 is 15 residues long. Germline CDR1 reads SNHLY; CDR2 reads FYNNEI. The CDR3 here is CASSMTGGTRNEQFF. CDR3 DNA: TGTGCCAGCTCGATGACAGGGGGCACGAGGAATGAGCAGTTCTTC.

The V gene is TRBV7-9, the J gene TRBJ2-2; TRBD2 agrees at 7 bases. Unmatched junction bases numbered 6, after V lost 1 base and J lost 4 bases. Germline loops: CDR1 SEHNR, CDR2 FQNEAQ (reference sequence). This CDR3 has 16 amino acids. CDR3 amino acids: CASSLVAGAPTGELFF. DNA for the CDR3: TGTGCCAGCAGCTTAGTGGCGGGAGCCCCCACCGGGGAGCTGTTTTTT.

The count of this clone is one. The chain links TRBV9 to TRBJ2-4; 10 nucleotides align to TRBD2. The CDR3 totals 15 residues. CDR1 is SGDLS and CDR2 is YYNGEE in the germline V gene. Losses at the gene ends were 4 bases for V and 4 bases for J; bases not matched to a gene: 5. The CDR3 sequence: CASSPRTSGKNIQYF. CDR3 bases: TGTGCCAGCAGCCCGCGGACTAGCGGAAAAAACATTCAGTACTTC.

This clone was seen more than once but under ten times. V gene TRBV6-2 or TRBV6-3 combines with J gene TRBJ2-1; 11 bases agree with TRBD1. Germline V gene sequence: CDR1 MNHEY, CDR2 SVGEGT. The V segment lost 2 bases and the J segment 8 bases; nucleotides outside the gene matches: 11. CDR3 length: 17 amino acids. CDR3 sequence: CASSYPSGTGGRDEQFF. DNA of the CDR3: TGTGCCAGCAGTTACCCATCCGGGACAGGGGGTAGGGATGAGCAGTTCTTC.

The chain uses TRBV18 and TRBJ2-3; TRBD2 agrees at 11 bases. This CDR3 comprises 19 residues. Losses at the gene ends were 4 bases for V and 2 bases for J; bases not matched to a gene: 14. Germline loops: CDR1 KGHSH, CDR2 LQKENI. DNA for the CDR3: TGTGCCAGCTCACGAAATCGCGGGACTAGCGGAGGCCCCACAGATACGCAGTATTTT. Amino acids: CASSRNRGTSGGPTDTQYF.

The chain combines TRBV28 with TRBJ1-4; D unresolved. Trimming took 1 base from V and 1 from J, leaving 13 bases between them. This CDR3 comprises 17 residues. Germline lookup yields CDR1 MDHEN and CDR2 SYDVKM. For the CDR3, the DNA is TGTGCCAGCAGTTTATACGAGGGCCCCTTAACTAATGAAAAACTGTTTTTT. It yields the protein CASSLYEGPLTNEKLFF.